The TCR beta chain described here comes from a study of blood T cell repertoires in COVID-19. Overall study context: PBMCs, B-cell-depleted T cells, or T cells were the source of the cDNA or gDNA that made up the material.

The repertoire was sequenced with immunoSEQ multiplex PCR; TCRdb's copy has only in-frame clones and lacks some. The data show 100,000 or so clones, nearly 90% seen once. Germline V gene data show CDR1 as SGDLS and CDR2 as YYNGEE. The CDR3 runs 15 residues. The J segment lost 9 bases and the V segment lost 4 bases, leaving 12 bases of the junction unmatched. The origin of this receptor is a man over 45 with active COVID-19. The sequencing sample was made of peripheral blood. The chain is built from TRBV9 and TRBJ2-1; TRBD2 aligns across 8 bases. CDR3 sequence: CASSPTASGQGEQFF. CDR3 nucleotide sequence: TGTGCCAGCAGCCCCACGGCTAGCGGGCAGGGTGAGCAGTTCTTC.